This T cell receptor beta chain was documented in a study of T-cell memory formation after mild COVID-19. Germline values: CDR1 SEHNR, CDR2 FQNEAQ (reference sequence). The CDR3 extends over 13 amino acids. V was clipped by 5 bases and J by 4 bases, with 10 bases between them. This clonotype has only a few counts. Using its own MiXCR run on the 5' RACE reads, TCRdb lists one record per CDR3 protein. The sample shows 400,000 to 500,000 distinct CDR3 sequences, 20% to 25% of them seen only once. The source is an adult woman who had mild COVID-19 (a few samples of this study predate the infection). Cell type and time point are not known. The sequenced sample consisted of PBMCs or a T cell subset sorted from them (not recorded which). V usage is TRBV7-9 and J usage is TRBJ2-3; D is unclear. In DNA, the CDR3 is TGTGCCAGCAGCCCGAAAGGCCCAGATACGCAGTATTTT. As protein: CASSPKGPDTQYF.